This T cell receptor (beta chain) was documented in a study of Graves' ophthalmopathy and Graves' hyperthyroidism. Study conclusions and caveats: A 13-signature model separated ophthalmopathy from stable hyperthyroidism, roughly 86% sensitivity, roughly 80% specificity. Also, most clonotypes expanded in the thyroid above 0.001 frequency appeared in blood.

The CDR3 is 14 amino acids. The J segment lost 5 bases and the V segment lost 7 bases, leaving 10 bases of the junction unmatched. Investigators amplified TCR beta CDR3 regions from RNA transcripts. RT-PCR with HTBI primers came first, then second-round multiplex PCR. One entry per CDR3 protein results from TCRdb running MiXCR on the multiplex PCR reads. This table holds about 410,000 distinct CDR3 sequences, around 18% found once. Active ophthalmopathy (CAS at least 3, NOSPECS at least 4), lasting under 3 months. As diagnostic evidence, clinical symptoms, serum thyroxine, TRAb, thyroid ultrasound and orbital computed tomography were relied upon. This clonotype appeared many times. Its antigen is unknown.

Material: peripheral blood. This sequence was found in a young woman with Graves' ophthalmopathy. This chain connects TRBV12-3 or TRBV12-4 to TRBJ1-1; TRBD1 matches at 7 bases. The CDR3 bases are TGTGCCAGCATTTTGACAGGGAGGGAAACTGAAGCTTTCTTT. Residues: CASILTGRETEAFF.